Listed below are T cell receptor beta chains from one sample, sequenced in a study of cytomegalovirus exposure and HLA in healthy donors. Profiling relied on immunoSEQ multiplex PCR, and the TCRdb table lists in-frame clones only, not all of them. The sample records 80,000 or so clones, about 9.4% being singletons. Material for sequencing was PBMCs. These TCRs come from a man aged 60 to 69 in good health and CMV-seropositive. Each CDR3 is given with its conserved first and last residue. D genes are given only for firm matches. Not every row has a clone size; where given, it reads once, few, many or a size class.

D gene | J gene | V gene | clone size | CDR3 protein | CDR3 DNA
TRBD2 | TRBJ2-7 | TRBV5-4 | few | CASSPGGASGRAGIDEQYF | TGTGCCAGCAGCCCGGGAGGGGCTAGCGGGAGGGCTGGCATCGACGAGCAGTACTTC
NA | TRBJ1-5 | TRBV19 | few | CASSTPPGSQQGNQPQHF | TGTGCCAGTAGTACCCCGCCAGGGTCGCAGCAAGGGAATCAGCCCCAGCATTTT
TRBD2 | TRBJ2-1 | TRBV5-8 | NA | CASSLQWTSGGAKQFF | TGTGCCAGCAGCTTGCAGTGGACTAGCGGGGGGGCGAAGCAGTTCTTC
NA | TRBJ2-5 | TRBV7-6 | NA | CASRNRRLGTLQETQYF | TGTGCCAGCAGAAATAGGAGGCTAGGGACTCTCCAAGAGACCCAGTACTTC
NA | TRBJ2-2 | TRBV29-1 | NA | CSVWESGTGELFF | TGCAGCGTATGGGAATCGGGAACCGGGGAGCTGTTTTTT
NA | TRBJ2-1 | TRBV4-1 | NA | CASSHASGLPNNEQFF | TGCGCCAGCAGCCATGCCTCAGGGCTTCCGAACAATGAGCAGTTCTTC
TRBD1 | TRBJ2-7 | TRBV19 | NA | CASSEDRATYEQYF | TGTGCCAGTAGTGAGGACAGGGCCACCTACGAGCAGTACTTC
NA | TRBJ2-5 | TRBV18 | few | CASSPNNRETQYF | TGTGCCAGCTCACCTAATAATCGAGAGACCCAGTACTTC
TRBD2 | TRBJ2-5 | TRBV11-2 | NA | CASSLMGLAEETQYF | TGTGCCAGCAGCTTGATGGGACTAGCGGAAGAGACCCAGTACTTC
NA | TRBJ1-4 | TRBV6-6 | NA | CASSTRQREGGEKLFF | TGTGCCAGCAGTACAAGACAGCGAGAAGGGGGTGAAAAACTGTTTTTT
TRBD2 | TRBJ2-1 | TRBV30 | few | CAWSLTYSGRSLNEQFF | TGTGCCTGGAGTCTAACTTATAGCGGGAGGTCCCTCAATGAGCAGTTCTTC
TRBD2 | TRBJ2-1 | TRBV19 | few | CASSISSGGARDNEQFF | TGTGCCAGTAGTATTTCCAGCGGGGGGGCCCGAGACAATGAGCAGTTCTTC
NA | TRBJ1-2 | TRBV27 | NA | CASSLSAGEYSNYGYTF | TGTGCCAGCAGTTTATCGGCCGGAGAATACTCTAACTATGGCTACACCTTC
TRBD2 | TRBJ2-2 | TRBV2 | NA | CASVGGGAVSGELFF | TGTGCCAGCGTCGGCGGGGGGGCCGTTAGCGGGGAGCTGTTTTTT
NA | TRBJ2-3 | TRBV5-1 | NA | CASSVQGTDTQYF | TGCGCCAGCAGCGTCCAGGGCACAGATACGCAGTATTTT
NA | TRBJ1-5 | TRBV5-1 | NA | CASSLGLQDNQPQHF | TGCGCCAGCAGCTTGGGGCTCCAGGATAATCAGCCCCAGCATTTT
NA | TRBJ1-1 | TRBV11-2 | few | CASSLGWRSGDTEAFF | TGTGCCAGCAGCTTAGGCTGGCGGTCGGGGGACACTGAAGCTTTCTTT
TRBD1 | TRBJ1-2 | TRBV6-5 | few | CASSRDRVASGYTF | TGTGCCAGCAGTAGGGACAGGGTGGCAAGTGGCTACACCTTC
NA | TRBJ1-2 | TRBV5-1 | few | CASSLGGLYGYTF | TGCGCCAGCAGCTTGGGCGGTCTATATGGCTACACCTTC
NA | TRBJ1-1 | TRBV9 | few | CASSVAGGATEAFF | TGTGCCAGCAGCGTAGCTGGAGGGGCCACTGAAGCTTTCTTT
NA | TRBJ2-2 | TRBV5-1 | few | CASSFESGSGTGELFF | TGCGCCAGCAGCTTCGAAAGCGGTTCGGGGACCGGGGAGCTGTTTTTT
NA | TRBJ1-1 | TRBV5-4 | NA | CASSEGHLNTEAFF | TGTGCCAGCAGCGAGGGACACCTGAACACTGAAGCTTTCTTT
NA | TRBJ2-5 | TRBV5-4 | NA | CASSSLGEGESRETQYF | TGTGCCAGCAGCTCTCTAGGCGAAGGGGAAAGTAGGGAGACCCAGTACTTC
NA | TRBJ2-4 | TRBV30 | few | CAWSPGGNIQYF | TGTGCCTGGAGTCCCGGCGGGAACATTCAGTACTTC
NA | TRBJ1-2 | TRBV15 | NA | CATSREVLAGLGGYTF | TGTGCCACCAGCAGAGAGGTTTTGGCGGGTCTTGGGGGCTACACCTTC
TRBD2 | TRBJ2-3 | TRBV27 | NA | CASSRTSGVSTDTQYF | TGTGCCAGCAGCAGGACTAGCGGGGTATCCACAGATACGCAGTATTTT
NA | TRBJ2-1 | TRBV18 | few | CASSDRRVEQFF | TGTGCCAGCTCCGACAGGCGGGTTGAGCAGTTCTTC
TRBD1 | TRBJ2-5 | TRBV7-2 | many | CASSPRDRVETQYF | TGTGCCAGCAGCCCTCGGGACAGGGTAGAGACCCAGTACTTC
NA | TRBJ1-5 | TRBV29-1 | few | CSVTQGPRNQPQHF | TGCAGCGTCACACAGGGCCCTAGGAATCAGCCCCAGCATTTT
TRBD1 | TRBJ2-7 | TRBV9 | few | CASSPRTGPGNEQYF | TGTGCCAGCAGCCCTCGGACAGGGCCAGGGAACGAGCAGTACTTC
TRBD1 | TRBJ2-1 | TRBV7-2 | many | CASRPAGQGTYNEQFF | TGTGCCAGCAGACCAGCCGGACAGGGGACCTACAATGAGCAGTTCTTC
TRBD1 | TRBJ1-5 | TRBV2 | few | CASSGLRQGSQPQHF | TGTGCCAGCAGTGGTCTTCGACAGGGTAGCCAGCCCCAGCATTTT
NA | TRBJ1-6 | TRBV19 | NA | CASSPNRGRGANSPLHF | TGTGCCAGTAGCCCAAACCGGGGCAGGGGCGCCAATTCACCCCTCCACTTT
NA | TRBJ1-4 | TRBV10-3 | few | CAISESAGVNEKLFF | TGTGCCATCAGTGAGTCGGCCGGGGTGAATGAAAAACTGTTTTTT
TRBD1 | TRBJ2-2 | TRBV19 | few | CATTGGQANTGELFF | TGTGCCACCACCGGGGGACAGGCTAACACCGGGGAGCTGTTTTTT
TRBD1 | TRBJ1-5 | TRBV25-1 | few | CASSESGGQPQHF | TGTGCCAGCAGTGAGTCAGGGGGACAGCCCCAGCATTTT
NA | TRBJ2-7 | TRBV2 | few | CASRGGGYEQYF | TGTGCCAGCAGAGGGGGGGGTTACGAGCAGTACTTC
NA | TRBJ1-2 | TRBV30 | few | CAWSHGQTYGYTF | TGTGCCTGGAGCCATGGGCAGACCTATGGCTACACCTTC